This entry lists 8 T cell receptor beta chains sequenced from one sample in a study of blood T cells in healthy people across ages. For the second PCR, which ran for 7 to 11 cycles, a sample-barcoded 5' primer and a J-beta primer mix were used. One entry per CDR3 protein, called by TCRdb with MiXCR from the 5' RACE reads. The table lists 1.5 million to 1.8 million distinct CDR3 sequences, roughly 43% of them singletons. Sequencing was carried out using blood. Receptor source: a woman under 30 in good health.

The rearrangement joins TRBV5-1 to TRBJ2-1, with D tentatively TRBD1 or TRBD2 (5 bases each). The CDR3 sequence is 15 residues long. V was cut by 5 bases and J by 3 bases, with 15 bases left in between. Germline CDR1 SGHRS, CDR2 YFSETQ. CDR3 region: CASRVGQDFYNEQFF. CDR3 sequence (DNA): TGCGCCAGCAGAGTGGGGCAGGACTTCTACAATGAGCAGTTCTTC.

J is TRBJ2-7 and V is TRBV29-1; TRBD2 agrees at 7 bases. The germline V gene has CDR1 SQVTM and CDR2 ANQGSEA. Trimming cost V 2 bases and J 7 bases; bases outside gene matches: 11. This CDR3 is built from 14 residues. CDR3 amino acids: CSVERAGPYNEQYF. The DNA of the CDR3 is TGCAGCGTTGAAAGAGCGGGACCCTACAATGAGCAGTACTTC.

The chain carries TRBV7-9 and TRBJ2-2; 9 bases match TRBD1. V lost 7 bases, J lost 0 bases, and 6 bases stayed unmatched. Germline V gene data show CDR1 as SEHNR and CDR2 as FQNEAQ (reference sequence). The length of the CDR3 is 16 residues. CDR3 in DNA: TGTGCCAGCATCTACGGGACAGGGACGAACACCGGGGAGCTGTTTTTT. Its translation is CASIYGTGTNTGELFF.

This clonotype was recorded at least ten times. The rearrangement links TRBV10-3 to TRBJ2-3; the D is unclear. The CDR3 loop spans 12 amino acids. Germline-derived CDR1 and CDR2 are ENHRY and SYGVKD. Trimming pared 10 bases from V and 4 bases from J, leaving 12 bases between. The CDR3 region has the DNA TGTGCCACAGAACACGAGGCAGATACGCAGTATTTT. Translating gives CATEHEADTQYF.

The rearrangement uses TRBV12-3 or TRBV12-4 and TRBJ1-1; a possible D gene is TRBD1 (5 bases). V was pared by 2 bases and J by 6 bases, with 19 bases between. The CDR3 totals 16 residues. The CDR3 sequence: CASSLNPPGWGPEAFF. CDR3 nucleotide sequence: TGTGCCAGCAGTTTAAACCCGCCGGGGTGGGGACCTGAAGCTTTCTTT.

The gene calls are TRBV3-1 and TRBJ1-6; tentative D call: TRBD1 (5 bases). The germline gives CDR1 LGHDT, CDR2 YNNKEL (reference sequence). Trimming cost V 4 bases and J 7 bases, with 20 bases left between them. This CDR3 contains 17 residues. The CDR3 bases are TGTGCCAGCAGCCCTTTTAGGGGAAATCGGCGGAATTCACCCCTCCACTTT. Protein sequence: CASSPFRGNRRNSPLHF.

This clonotype was detected only a few times. The chain joins TRBV6-6 to TRBJ2-1; D assignment may be TRBD1 or TRBD2 (6 bases each). V shed 6 bases and J shed 10 bases, with 16 bases lying between them. Per the germline V gene, CDR1 is MNHNY and CDR2 is SVGAGI (reference sequence). The CDR3 is made up of 13 amino acids. The CDR3 region has the DNA TGTGCCAGCAGCCATATGGAGGGGGACGAGCAGTTCTTC. The encoded protein is CASSHMEGDEQFF.

Only a few counts were recorded for this clonotype. The rearrangement joins TRBV20-1 to TRBJ2-3; D might be TRBD2 (5 bases). V lost 5 bases to trimming and J lost 5 bases, with 11 bases between them. The CDR3 contains 12 residues. The germline V gene encodes CDR1 DFQATT and CDR2 SNEGSKA (reference sequence). The CDR3 DNA reads as TGCAGTGCTTCCGACGGGGTAGATACGCAGTATTTT. This gives the protein CSASDGVDTQYF.